A selection of T cell receptor beta chains follows, all from one sample in a study of blood T cell repertoires in COVID-19. TCRdb's table, derived via immunoSEQ multiplex PCR, lists solely in-frame clones and lacks some. In the table there are 100,000 to 130,000 clones, around four fifths of which are singletons. Input material: peripheral blood. The receptors shown here come from a woman in her seventies with acute or convalescent COVID-19. CDR3s include the opening cysteine and the closing phenylalanine or tryptophan. The order of the fields is J gene, V gene, CDR3 protein.

j_call: TRBJ2-7; v_call: TRBV19; cdr3_aa: CASSRTGTGGSYEQYF
j_call: TRBJ2-3; v_call: TRBV12-5; cdr3_aa: CASGFPIGWSSTDTQYF
j_call: TRBJ2-3; v_call: TRBV27; cdr3_aa: CASSLQLPTDTQYF
j_call: TRBJ2-3; v_call: TRBV28; cdr3_aa: CGAGSDPSKSTDTQYF
j_call: TRBJ1-5; v_call: TRBV6-5; cdr3_aa: CASSYPNRGDQPQHF
j_call: TRBJ2-3; v_call: TRBV6-1; cdr3_aa: CASSDPGTSGDTQYF
j_call: TRBJ1-5; v_call: TRBV7-2; cdr3_aa: CASRQGQGSQPQHF
j_call: TRBJ2-1; v_call: TRBV25-1; cdr3_aa: CASSATTEQTGNQFF
j_call: TRBJ1-4; v_call: TRBV18; cdr3_aa: CASSPGEANEKLFF
j_call: TRBJ2-5; v_call: TRBV27; cdr3_aa: CASSRRGGVETQYF
j_call: TRBJ1-2; v_call: TRBV6-5; cdr3_aa: CATGTELYGYTF
j_call: TRBJ2-7; v_call: TRBV9; cdr3_aa: CASSPTGSYEQYF
j_call: TRBJ1-3; v_call: TRBV10-3; cdr3_aa: CAITQGSGNTIYF
j_call: TRBJ1-1; v_call: TRBV12-3/TRBV12-4; cdr3_aa: CASSRDRRAEAFF
j_call: TRBJ2-5; v_call: TRBV12-3/TRBV12-4; cdr3_aa: CATSGGSRETQYF
j_call: TRBJ2-6; v_call: TRBV28; cdr3_aa: CASSQEVGGANVLTF
j_call: TRBJ2-3; v_call: TRBV19; cdr3_aa: CASSTHRMGREGPYTQYF
j_call: TRBJ1-6; v_call: TRBV21-1; cdr3_aa: CASSNAGGDSPLHF
j_call: TRBJ2-1; v_call: TRBV29-1; cdr3_aa: CSVVPMSSYNEQFF
j_call: TRBJ2-1; v_call: TRBV6-2/TRBV6-3; cdr3_aa: CASSRITLGRERSEQFF
j_call: TRBJ1-6; v_call: TRBV6-5; cdr3_aa: CASSPRTVYNSPLHF
j_call: TRBJ1-5; v_call: TRBV2; cdr3_aa: CASSERGTVNQPQHF
j_call: TRBJ1-1; v_call: TRBV9; cdr3_aa: CASSVVRGMNTEAFF
j_call: TRBJ1-2; v_call: TRBV4-3; cdr3_aa: CASSQDWGQESGYTF
j_call: TRBJ2-3; v_call: TRBV5-1; cdr3_aa: CASNALRGGTDTQYF
j_call: TRBJ1-5; v_call: TRBV27; cdr3_aa: CASSITGGPQPQHF
j_call: TRBJ1-5; v_call: TRBV2; cdr3_aa: CASSWDSRSNQPQHF
j_call: TRBJ2-3; v_call: TRBV7-2; cdr3_aa: CASSLLAGGADTQYF
j_call: TRBJ1-4; v_call: TRBV5-6; cdr3_aa: CASSLEGLTNEKLFF
j_call: TRBJ2-2; v_call: TRBV4-1; cdr3_aa: CASSPTGKRVNTGELFF
j_call: TRBJ1-2; v_call: TRBV2; cdr3_aa: CASSEAGRNYGYTF
j_call: TRBJ2-1; v_call: TRBV11-2; cdr3_aa: CASSLDLGTYNEQFF
j_call: TRBJ1-1; v_call: TRBV6-5; cdr3_aa: CASSYSDRSKAFF
j_call: TRBJ2-3; v_call: TRBV11-1; cdr3_aa: CASSHPVLGTDTQYF
j_call: TRBJ2-1; v_call: TRBV9; cdr3_aa: CASSVGWLAGANEQFF
j_call: TRBJ2-5; v_call: TRBV3-1/TRBV3-2; cdr3_aa: CASSPPTDSATQYF
j_call: TRBJ2-7; v_call: TRBV2; cdr3_aa: CASSGGSAEQYF
j_call: TRBJ1-1; v_call: TRBV27; cdr3_aa: CASSTQGTEAFF
j_call: TRBJ2-2; v_call: TRBV2; cdr3_aa: CASSERLARTGELFF
j_call: TRBJ2-3; v_call: TRBV3-1/TRBV3-2; cdr3_aa: CASSQGLAGDTQYF
j_call: TRBJ1-5; v_call: TRBV7-2; cdr3_aa: CASSLYGDRGNQPQHF
j_call: TRBJ1-1; v_call: TRBV7-8; cdr3_aa: CASSLPEGGRGAFF
j_call: TRBJ1-5; v_call: TRBV19; cdr3_aa: CASRDISNQPQHF
j_call: TRBJ2-3; v_call: TRBV24-1; cdr3_aa: CATSEAPTPGTQYF
j_call: TRBJ2-1; v_call: TRBV6-5; cdr3_aa: CASSSRLAGSYNEQFF
j_call: TRBJ2-7; v_call: TRBV30; cdr3_aa: CAWSSPGWRERTYEQYF
j_call: TRBJ1-1; v_call: TRBV7-9; cdr3_aa: CASRPIPEQGAFF
j_call: TRBJ2-7; v_call: TRBV27; cdr3_aa: CASKLGGTGHYEQYF